This T cell receptor (beta chain) is from a study of blood T cell repertoires in COVID-19. Overall study: COVID-19 samples collected from the United States, Italy and Spain covered acute and convalescent phases. T cells, B-cell-depleted T cells, or PBMCs supplied cDNA or gDNA.

As processed by the authors: The assay estimated nucleated cells by amplifying reference gene primers. TCRdb keeps only in-frame clones here, not all; method: immunoSEQ multiplex PCR. The V and J calls and clone size are taken from that table; D and trimming were inferred from the DNA. The sample holds about 40,000 clones, about 86% seen once. CDR3 size: 12 residues. Germline CDR1 and CDR2: LGHDT and YNNKEL (reference sequence). V was pared by 3 bases and J by 8 bases, with 10 bases between. The chain carries TRBV3-1 (or the pseudogene TRBV3-2) and TRBJ1-2; D may be TRBD1 (6 bases). This receptor was obtained from a woman in her fifties or sixties with acute or convalescent COVID-19. The sample consisted of peripheral blood. The CDR3 DNA reads TGTGCCAGCAGCCAGACCAGGGGCGGCTACACCTTC. The encoded protein is CASSQTRGGYTF.